Below, 11 T cell receptor beta chains from the same sample are listed, as sequenced in a study of blood T cell repertoires in COVID-19. Measured with immunoSEQ multiplex PCR; TCRdb has only the in-frame clones, and not every one. The top ten hold around 4.4% of the sample, which has about 280,000 clones, roughly 91% seen once. Specimen: peripheral blood. The receptors here all came from a middle-aged man with acute or convalescent COVID-19.

The table lists this clone with many counts. The chain is built from TRBV11-2 and TRBJ2-3; 8 bases align to TRBD2. The CDR3 is 15 residues long. V shed 8 bases and J 3 bases; nucleotides not matched to a gene: 10. The germline V gene encodes CDR1 SGHAT and CDR2 FQNNGV. CDR3: CASAPLGGGTDTQYF. In DNA, the CDR3 is TGTGCCAGCGCACCCCTTGGCGGGGGGACAGATACGCAGTATTTT. Drawing the rest from reference TRBV11-2 and TRBJ2-3, the complete variable domain is EAGVAQSPRYKIIEKRQSVAFWCNPISGHATLYWYQQILGQGPKLLIQFQNNGVVDDSQLPKDRFSAERLKGVDSTLKIQPAKLEDSAVYLCASAPLGGGTDTQYFGPGTRLTVL.

The chain employs TRBV7-9 and TRBJ2-3; 8 bases map to TRBD2. With V trimmed by 5 bases and J by 2 bases, 3 bases remained unmatched. This CDR3 has 14 amino acids. Germline CDR1 reads SEHNR; CDR2 reads FQNEAQ (reference sequence). The CDR3 loop reads CASSPGGDTDTQYF. CDR3 coding DNA: TGTGCCAGCAGCCCCGGGGGGGACACAGATACGCAGTATTTT. Full variable domain (remainder filled in from reference TRBV7-9 and TRBJ2-3): DTGVSQNPRHKITKRGQNVTFRCDPISEHNRLYWYRQTLGQGPEFLTYFQNEAQLEKSRLLSDRFSAERPKGSFSTLEIQRTEQGDSAMYLCASSPGGDTDTQYFGPGTRLTVL.

The DNA for the CDR3 is TGTGCCAGTAAGGACCACCAGGGGGGCTACCCCTATAATTCACCCCTCCACTTT. It specifies CASKDHQGGYPYNSPLHF. The chain is built from TRBV19 and TRBJ1-6, with 7 bases fitting TRBD1. CDR1 is LNHDA, CDR2 SQIVND, per germline (reference sequence). J gave up 2 bases and V 7 bases, and 14 bases lay outside the gene matches. The CDR3 has 18 amino acids.

The V and J genes are TRBV7-9 and TRBJ2-6; D is ambiguous. This CDR3 is built from 15 residues. V was trimmed by 7 bases and J by 0 bases, leaving 10 bases between them. CDR1 SEHNR and CDR2 FQNEAQ come from the germline V gene (reference sequence). CDR3 sequence (DNA): TGTGCCAGCACCCTTTCCAGCTCTGGGGCCAACGTCCTGACTTTC. Translation: CASTLSSSGANVLTF.

The genes are TRBV6-5 and TRBJ1-2, with 9 bases that match TRBD1. Trimming at V came to 5 bases and at J to 9 bases, leaving 7 bases not matched to a gene. The germline V gene encodes CDR1 MNHEY and CDR2 SVGAGI. The CDR3 is 13 amino acids. The CDR3 protein is CASSKGQGISYTF. The DNA of the CDR3 is TGTGCCAGCAGTAAGGGACAGGGCATAAGCTACACCTTC.

The rearrangement uses TRBV5-1 and TRBJ1-1; possibly TRBD1 for D (6 bases). V lost 2 bases and J 5 bases, leaving 13 bases between the germline ends. The V gene's germline CDR1 is SGHRS and CDR2 YFSETQ. The CDR3 has 14 amino acids. The DNA of the CDR3 is TGCGCCAGCAGCTTCGAGGGGGGGAAGACTGAAGCTTTCTTT. Translated: CASSFEGGKTEAFF.

The CDR3 region has the DNA TGTGCCAGCAGCGTAGACCCACCGGGACAGCTTAGTTCACCCCTCCACTTT. Residues: CASSVDPPGQLSSPLHF. J is TRBJ1-6 and V is TRBV9, with TRBD1 matching over 7 bases. Germline V gives CDR1 SGDLS, CDR2 YYNGEE. Trimming at V came to 0 bases and at J to 9 bases, leaving 12 bases not matched to a gene. The CDR3 is 17 residues long.

The chain uses TRBV19 and TRBJ1-2; 8 positions agree with TRBD1. Germline V gene lookup returns CDR1 LNHDA and CDR2 SQIVND (reference sequence). There are 14 residues in the CDR3. Trimming at V came to 7 bases and at J to 8 bases, leaving 12 bases not matched to a gene. The CDR3 DNA reads as TGTGCCAGTACTCACGACAGGGGATTAGGAGGCTACACCTTC. Its translation: CASTHDRGLGGYTF.

This clone has only a few counts. The chain has TRBV11-2 and TRBJ2-3; TRBD2 aligns across 10 bases. In germline, CDR1 is SGHAT, CDR2 FQNNGV. The CDR3 is made up of 17 amino acids. Germline trimming cut 1 base from V and 5 bases from J; bases unmatched to any gene: 9. The CDR3 sequence is CASSLGSLAGEGDTQYF. In DNA, the CDR3 is TGTGCCAGCAGCTTAGGGAGCCTAGCGGGGGAGGGAGATACGCAGTATTTT.

The chain joins TRBV9 to TRBJ2-3; TRBD2 agrees at 9 bases. The CDR3 covers 18 residues. V was clipped by 0 bases and J by 2 bases; unmatched bases: 10. Germline CDR1 reads SGDLS; CDR2 reads YYNGEE. The CDR3 sequence is CASSVDGSGGSITDTQYF. The CDR3 DNA reads TGTGCCAGCAGCGTAGACGGTAGCGGGGGATCTATCACAGATACGCAGTATTTT.

The chain has TRBV30 and TRBJ2-7, with a tentative D call TRBD2 (6 bases). The ends were cut back, 5 bases at V and 2 bases at J, with 19 bases in the middle. From germline, CDR1 is GTSNPN and CDR2 SVGIG (reference sequence). CDR3 length: 15 amino acids. CDR3 sequence: CAWSPRDWATYEQYF. Here the CDR3 DNA reads TGTGCCTGGTCCCCCCGGGACTGGGCAACCTACGAGCAGTACTTC.